This T cell receptor (beta chain) was sequenced in a study of T-cell memory formation after mild COVID-19. About the study: For the most part, TCR clusters were specific to one donor. General observations from the study: Later expanders leaned CD4+, whereas day 15 to 85 contracting clones were balanced CD4/CD8.

With 5 bases removed from V and 5 bases from J, the gap between germline ends came to 21 bases. This CDR3 spans 17 amino acids. Germline V gives CDR1 SGHTA, CDR2 FQGNSA. MiXCR, run by TCRdb on the 5' RACE reads, gives a single entry per CDR3 protein. The table includes about 430,000 distinct CDR3 sequences, about 24% detected once. Only a few counts were recorded for this clonotype. Antigen: not known. The sequencing sample was made of PBMCs or a T cell subset sorted from them (not recorded which). The sequence came from an adult woman who had mild COVID-19 (a few samples of this study predate the infection). Cell type and time point are not known. This sequence joins TRBV7-2 and TRBJ2-2; D ambiguous. The CDR3 spells CASSPLGIGSGTGELFF. CDR3 bases: TGTGCCAGCAGCCCCCTCGGTATCGGCAGTGGGACCGGGGAGCTGTTTTTT.